This TCR beta chain was captured by sequencing in a study of blood T cell repertoires in COVID-19. Study as a whole: COVID-19 samples from acute and convalescent phases originated in the United States, Italy and Spain. PBMCs, B-cell-depleted T cells, or T cells were the source of the cDNA or gDNA that made up the material.

This CDR3 has 17 residues. Trimming took 1 base from V and 6 from J; bases not matched to a gene: 11. The germline CDR1 and CDR2 sequences are SGHRS and YFSETQ. Authors' data handling: Nucleated cell number was recorded as an estimate derived from reference gene primer amplification. Some clones are missing from TCRdb's copy, which holds only in-frame ones; the method was immunoSEQ multiplex PCR. That table is the source of V, J and clone size, and D and trimming were worked out from the DNA. The sample consists of approximately 94,000 clones, 84% of them appearing once. Sample: peripheral blood. The receptor's source is a human donor in a cohort sampled during active COVID-19. The V and J genes are TRBV5-1 and TRBJ2-3, with 10 bases fitting TRBD1. The DNA of the CDR3 is TGCGCCAGCAGCTTGTTGGGACAGGGGTCGTACTGGGATACGCAGTATTTT. Amino acids: CASSLLGQGSYWDTQYF.